These 6 T cell receptor beta chains were all obtained from the same sample, sequenced in a study of beta chain features in type 1 diabetes. Points from the study as a whole: Shorter TCRB CDR3s, moderately but significantly so, were found in Type 1 diabetes patients in all four CD4+ subsets.

What was sequenced were expressed TCRB transcripts, since all of the isolated RNA had been reverse transcribed. TCRdb's copy holds only in-frame clones and misses some; the assay was immunoSEQ multiplex PCR. The sample shows over 40,000 clones, roughly 70% of them seen only once. These receptors' antigens are unknown. Sequencing was performed on Tregs from blood. The receptors were sampled from a woman under 30 with type 1 diabetes.

This chain joins TRBV18 and TRBJ2-5, with a possible D match to TRBD1 (6 bases). This CDR3 region has 15 residues. Germline CDR1 is KGHSH and CDR2 is LQKENI. Trimming cost V 4 bases and J 5 bases, with 17 bases left between them. CDR3 residues: CASSLAGVLGETQYF. The CDR3 region has the DNA TGTGCCAGCTCACTTGCAGGGGTCCTAGGGGAGACCCAGTACTTC.

The J gene is TRBJ1-1, the V gene TRBV7-2; 8 bases align to TRBD1. CDR1 and CDR2 (germline): SGHTA, FQGNSA. Germline trimming cut 5 bases from V and 11 bases from J; bases unmatched to any gene: 10. The CDR3 extends over 13 amino acids. The CDR3 is CASSAGQGVKAFF. CDR3 sequence (DNA): TGTGCCAGCAGCGCTGGACAGGGTGTAAAGGCTTTCTTT.

The V gene is TRBV6-6, the J gene TRBJ1-1; TRBD1 matches at 10 bases. The CDR3 has 15 amino acids. The V gene's germline CDR1 is MNHNY and CDR2 SVGAGI (reference sequence). V dropped 6 bases and J dropped 5; count of bases not matched to a gene: 9. CDR3 nucleotides: TGTGCCAGCAGAGAACCGGGACAGGGGAGAACTGAAGCTTTCTTT. Its protein is CASREPGQGRTEAFF.

This clone was observed a handful of times. This chain links TRBV19 with TRBJ2-1; 13 bases align to TRBD2. This CDR3 comprises 16 residues. V was clipped by 4 bases and J by 4 bases; unmatched bases: 4. Germline CDR1 and CDR2: LNHDA and SQIVND (reference sequence). DNA of the CDR3: TGTGCCAGTAGTACCCAACTAGCGGGAGGGTACAATGAGCAGTTCTTC. Its translation is CASSTQLAGGYNEQFF.

The chain links TRBV7-7 to TRBJ2-2; TRBD1 is a possible D gene (5 bases). Trimming removed 5 bases at V and 7 bases at J, with 11 bases between. Germline CDR1 and CDR2: SSHAT and FNYEAQ (reference sequence). The CDR3 runs to 13 residues. CDR3 coding DNA: TGTGCCAGCAGCCAAGGGGTCGACGGGGAGCTGTTTTTT. It specifies CASSQGVDGELFF.

The chain uses TRBV29-1 and TRBJ2-3; TRBD2 matches 14 bases. The CDR3 loop spans 15 amino acids. V was pared by 4 bases and J by 3 bases, with 3 bases of the junction left unmatched. Germline assignment: CDR1 SQVTM and CDR2 ANQGSEA. The CDR3 loop is CSVGRTSGRTDTQYF. CDR3 coding DNA: TGCAGCGTTGGACGGACTAGCGGGAGGACAGATACGCAGTATTTT.